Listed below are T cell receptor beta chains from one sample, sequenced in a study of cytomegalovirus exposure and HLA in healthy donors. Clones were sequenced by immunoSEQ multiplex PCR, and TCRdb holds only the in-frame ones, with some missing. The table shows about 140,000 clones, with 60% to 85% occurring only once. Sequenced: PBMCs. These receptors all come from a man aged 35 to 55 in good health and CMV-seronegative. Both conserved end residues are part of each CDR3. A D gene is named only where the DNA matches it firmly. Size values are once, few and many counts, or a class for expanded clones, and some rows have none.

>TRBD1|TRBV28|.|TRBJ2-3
TGTGCCAGCAGTCGAGGCCGGGACAGGGGGCTCCTTAGTCATCCAGATACGCAGTATTTT
CASSRGRDRGLLSHPDTQYF
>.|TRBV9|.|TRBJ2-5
TGTGCCAGCAGCGTAGAGGGAGCGCGCCAAGAGACCCAGTACTTC
CASSVEGARQETQYF
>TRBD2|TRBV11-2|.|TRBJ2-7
TGTGCCAGCAGCTTATTGACTAGCGGAAGCTCCTACGAGCAGTACTTC
CASSLLTSGSSYEQYF
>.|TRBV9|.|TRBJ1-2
TGTGCCAGCAGGGGGCCAGGGGTAGGTGGCTACACCTTC
CASRGPGVGGYTF
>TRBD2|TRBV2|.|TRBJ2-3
TGTGCCAGCAACGTAGCGGGGGCTTCCACAGATACGCAGTATTTT
CASNVAGASTDTQYF
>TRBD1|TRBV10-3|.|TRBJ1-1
TGTGCCACCGGCGGGACAGGGAACACTGAAGCTTTCTTT
CATGGTGNTEAFF
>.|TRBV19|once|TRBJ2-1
TGTGCCAGTAGTATAGATCACAGGGACAATGAGCAGTTCTTC
CASSIDHRDNEQFF
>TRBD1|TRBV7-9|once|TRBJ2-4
TGTGCCAGCAGCTTACTATACCCCGGGACAGAGGAAAACAGTCAGTACTTC
CASSLLYPGTEENSQYF
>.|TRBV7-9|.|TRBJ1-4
TGTGCCAGCAGCTCCGACAGCGAAAAACTGTTTTTT
CASSSDSEKLFF
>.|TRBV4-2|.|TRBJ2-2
TGTGCCAGCAGCCCTACGAGCGGGGAGCTGTTTTTT
CASSPTSGELFF
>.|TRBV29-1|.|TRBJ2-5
TGCAGCGTTGGGGCTGGGCAAGAGACCCAGTACTTC
CSVGAGQETQYF